The clone carrying this TCR beta chain was observed a few times. The antigen remains undetermined. One entry per CDR3 protein, called by TCRdb with MiXCR from the 5' RACE reads. The sample lists tens of thousands of distinct CDR3 sequences; roughly 8% were seen once. This sample stems from a study of early T cells in non-severe SARS-CoV-2 infection. Study in general: Chains were unpaired, as sequencing was done on bulk RNA from unsorted whole blood. Study-level points and caveats: Clonotype matching in VDJdb favored anti-spike CD8 responses and did not capture private and CD4 specificities.

Germline-derived CDR1 and CDR2 are LGHDT and YNNKEL (reference sequence). The CDR3 is 12 amino acids. Trimming took off 0 bases at V and 10 bases at J, with 7 bases between the two ends. Sequenced material: whole blood. This chain uses TRBV3-1 with TRBJ2-1, with D uncertain. The receptor's source is an adult who was a healthcare worker with PCR-confirmed SARS-CoV-2 infection or an uninfected control (not recorded which). The CDR3 region has the DNA TGTGCCAGCAGCCAAGATGACCGGGAGCAGTTCTTC. Amino acids: CASSQDDREQFF.